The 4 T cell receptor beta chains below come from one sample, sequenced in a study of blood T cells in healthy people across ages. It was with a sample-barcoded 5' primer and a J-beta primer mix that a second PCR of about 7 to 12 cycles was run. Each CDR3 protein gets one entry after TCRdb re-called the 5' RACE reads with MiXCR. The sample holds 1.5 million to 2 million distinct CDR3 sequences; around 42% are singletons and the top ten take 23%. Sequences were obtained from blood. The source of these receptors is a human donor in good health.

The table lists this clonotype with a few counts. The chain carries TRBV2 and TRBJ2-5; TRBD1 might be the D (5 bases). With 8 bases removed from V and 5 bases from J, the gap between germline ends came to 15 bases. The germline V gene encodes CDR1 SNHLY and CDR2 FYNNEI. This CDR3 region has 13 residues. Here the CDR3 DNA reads TGTGCCAGCTATGCAGGGTCAATCGAGACCCAGTACTTC. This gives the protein CASYAGSIETQYF.

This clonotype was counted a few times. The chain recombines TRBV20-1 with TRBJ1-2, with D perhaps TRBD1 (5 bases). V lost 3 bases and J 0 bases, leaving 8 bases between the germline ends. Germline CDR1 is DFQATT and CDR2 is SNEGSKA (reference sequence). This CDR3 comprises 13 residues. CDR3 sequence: CSARGRPNYGYTF. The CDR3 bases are TGCAGTGCTAGGGGACGGCCTAACTATGGCTACACCTTC.

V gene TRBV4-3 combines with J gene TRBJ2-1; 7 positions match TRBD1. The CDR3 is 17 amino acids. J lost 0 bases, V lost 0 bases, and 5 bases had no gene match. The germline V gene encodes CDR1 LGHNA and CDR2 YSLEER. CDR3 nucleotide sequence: TGCGCCAGCAGCCAAGATCGGACAGGAGTCTCCTACAATGAGCAGTTCTTC. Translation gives CASSQDRTGVSYNEQFF.

CDR3 in DNA: TGTGCCAGCAGCCAAACCCTAGCCCCAGAGACCCAGTACTTC. Amino acid sequence: CASSQTLAPETQYF. The rearrangement links TRBV3-1 to TRBJ2-5, with D perhaps TRBD2 (5 bases). V gave up 2 bases and J gave up 4 bases, with 11 bases separating them. The CDR3 sequence is 14 residues long. Germline V gene lookup returns CDR1 LGHDT and CDR2 YNNKEL (reference sequence).